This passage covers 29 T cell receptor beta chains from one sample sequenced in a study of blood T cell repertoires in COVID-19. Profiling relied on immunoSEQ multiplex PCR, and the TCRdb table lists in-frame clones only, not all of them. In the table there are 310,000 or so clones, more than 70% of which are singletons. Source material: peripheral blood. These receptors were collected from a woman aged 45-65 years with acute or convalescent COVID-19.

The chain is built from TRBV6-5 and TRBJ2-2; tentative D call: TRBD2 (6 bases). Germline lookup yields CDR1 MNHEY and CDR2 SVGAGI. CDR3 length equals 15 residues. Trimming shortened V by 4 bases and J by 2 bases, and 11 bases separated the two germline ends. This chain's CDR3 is CASSWRGTNTGELFF. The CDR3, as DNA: TGTGCCAGCAGTTGGCGGGGCACCAACACCGGGGAGCTGTTTTTT.

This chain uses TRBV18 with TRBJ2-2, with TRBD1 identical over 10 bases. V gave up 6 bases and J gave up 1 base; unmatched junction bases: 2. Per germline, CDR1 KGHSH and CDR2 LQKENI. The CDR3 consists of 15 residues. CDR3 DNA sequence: TGTGCCAGCTCCAGGACAGGGGGGAACACCGGGGAGCTGTTTTTT. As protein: CASSRTGGNTGELFF.

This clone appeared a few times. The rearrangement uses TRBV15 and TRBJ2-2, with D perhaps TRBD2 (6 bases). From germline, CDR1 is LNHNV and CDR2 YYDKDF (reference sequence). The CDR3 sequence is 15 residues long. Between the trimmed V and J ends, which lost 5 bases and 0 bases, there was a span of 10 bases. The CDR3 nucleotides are TGTGCCACCAGCCCCCGGGACTCGAACACCGGGGAGCTGTTTTTT. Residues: CATSPRDSNTGELFF.

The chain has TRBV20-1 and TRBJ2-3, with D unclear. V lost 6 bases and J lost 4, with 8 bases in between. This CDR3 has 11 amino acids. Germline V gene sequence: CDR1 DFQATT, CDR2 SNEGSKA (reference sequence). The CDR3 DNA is TGCAGTGCACCTAGGTCAGATACGCAGTATTTT. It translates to CSAPRSDTQYF.

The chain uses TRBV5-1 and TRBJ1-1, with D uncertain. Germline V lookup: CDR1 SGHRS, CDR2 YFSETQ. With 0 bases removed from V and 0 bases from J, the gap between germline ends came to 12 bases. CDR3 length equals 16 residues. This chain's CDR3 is CASSLAQRRVNTEAFF. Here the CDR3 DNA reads TGCGCCAGCAGCTTGGCCCAGAGGCGGGTGAACACTGAAGCTTTCTTT.

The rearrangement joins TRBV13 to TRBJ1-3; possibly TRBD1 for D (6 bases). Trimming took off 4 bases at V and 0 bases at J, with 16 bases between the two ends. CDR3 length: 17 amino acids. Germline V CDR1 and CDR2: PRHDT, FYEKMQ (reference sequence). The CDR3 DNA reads TGTGCCAGCAGCTCCATGACAGGAGGATTCTCTGGAAACACCATATATTTT. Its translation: CASSSMTGGFSGNTIYF.

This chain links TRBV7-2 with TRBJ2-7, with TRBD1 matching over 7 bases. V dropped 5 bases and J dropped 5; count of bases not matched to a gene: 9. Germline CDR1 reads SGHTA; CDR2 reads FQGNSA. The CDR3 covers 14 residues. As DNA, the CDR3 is TGTGCCAGCAGCCCACGGGACAGTGTCCACGAGCAGTACTTC. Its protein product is CASSPRDSVHEQYF.

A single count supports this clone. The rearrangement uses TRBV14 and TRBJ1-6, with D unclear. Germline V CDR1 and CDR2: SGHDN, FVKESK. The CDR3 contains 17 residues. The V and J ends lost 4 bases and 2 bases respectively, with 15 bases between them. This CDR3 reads CASSPGIGGTYNSPLHF. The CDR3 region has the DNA TGTGCCAGCAGCCCCGGGATTGGCGGGACCTATAATTCACCCCTCCACTTT.

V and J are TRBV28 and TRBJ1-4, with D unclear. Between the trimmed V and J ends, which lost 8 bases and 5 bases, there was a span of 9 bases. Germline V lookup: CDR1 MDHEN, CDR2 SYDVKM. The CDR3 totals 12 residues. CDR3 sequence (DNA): TGTGCCAGCGGAGATCTGAATGAAAAACTGTTTTTT. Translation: CASGDLNEKLFF.

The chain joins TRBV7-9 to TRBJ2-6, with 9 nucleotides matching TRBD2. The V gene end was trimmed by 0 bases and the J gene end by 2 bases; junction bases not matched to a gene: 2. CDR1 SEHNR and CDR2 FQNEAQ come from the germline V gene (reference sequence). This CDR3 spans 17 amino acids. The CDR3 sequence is CASSLARGGAGANVLTF. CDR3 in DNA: TGTGCCAGCAGCTTAGCGCGGGGGGGCGCTGGGGCCAACGTCCTGACTTTC. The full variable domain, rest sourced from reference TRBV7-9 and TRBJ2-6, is DTGVSQNPRHKITKRGQNVTFRCDPISEHNRLYWYRQTLGQGPEFLTYFQNEAQLEKSRLLSDRFSAERPKGSFSTLEIQRTEQGDSAMYLCASSLARGGAGANVLTFGAGSRLTVL.

CDR3 protein: CASGWGQADNQPQHF. The DNA of the CDR3 is TGTGCTAGTGGTTGGGGACAGGCGGACAATCAGCCCCAGCATTTT. This sequence joins TRBV12-5 and TRBJ1-5, with 8 bases fitting TRBD1. This CDR3 spans 15 amino acids. The V gene end was trimmed by 4 bases and the J gene end by 3 bases; junction bases not matched to a gene: 5. Looked up from germline, CDR1 is LGHNT and CDR2 is FRNRAP.

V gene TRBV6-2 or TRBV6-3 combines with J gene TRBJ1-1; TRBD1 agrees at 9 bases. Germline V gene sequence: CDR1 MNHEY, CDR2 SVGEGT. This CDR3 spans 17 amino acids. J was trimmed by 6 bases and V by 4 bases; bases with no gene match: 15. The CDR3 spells CASSSLTGGVNFAEAFF. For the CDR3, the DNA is TGTGCCAGCAGTTCCCTCACAGGGGGCGTTAATTTCGCTGAAGCTTTCTTT.

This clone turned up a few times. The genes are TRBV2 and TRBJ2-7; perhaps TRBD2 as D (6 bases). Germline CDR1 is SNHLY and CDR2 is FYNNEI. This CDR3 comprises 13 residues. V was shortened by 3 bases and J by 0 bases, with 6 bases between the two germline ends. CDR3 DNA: TGTGCCAGCAGTGACGGGAGCTCCTACGAGCAGTACTTC. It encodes CASSDGSSYEQYF.

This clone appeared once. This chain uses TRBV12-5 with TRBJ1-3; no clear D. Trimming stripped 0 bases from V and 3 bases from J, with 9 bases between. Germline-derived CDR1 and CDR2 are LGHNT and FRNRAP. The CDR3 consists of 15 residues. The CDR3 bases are TGTGCTAGTGGTTTGGTACGGCTAGTTGGAAACACCATATATTTT. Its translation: CASGLVRLVGNTIYF.

The CDR3 protein is CASRSERGFDTDTQYF. For the CDR3, the DNA is TGTGCCAGCAGATCGGAAAGGGGGTTTGACACAGATACGCAGTATTTT. V gene TRBV5-6 combines with J gene TRBJ2-3, with D possibly TRBD1 on 6 matching bases. The CDR3 is 16 amino acids. The germline V gene has CDR1 SGHDT and CDR2 YYEEEE. The ends were cut back, 5 bases at V and 2 bases at J, with 18 bases in the middle.

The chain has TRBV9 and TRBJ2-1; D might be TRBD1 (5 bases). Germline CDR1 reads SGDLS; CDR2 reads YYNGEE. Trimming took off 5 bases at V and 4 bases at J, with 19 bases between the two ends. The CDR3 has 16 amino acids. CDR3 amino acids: CASSVWGELAYNEQFF. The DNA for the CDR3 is TGTGCCAGCAGTGTCTGGGGCGAACTGGCTTACAATGAGCAGTTCTTC.

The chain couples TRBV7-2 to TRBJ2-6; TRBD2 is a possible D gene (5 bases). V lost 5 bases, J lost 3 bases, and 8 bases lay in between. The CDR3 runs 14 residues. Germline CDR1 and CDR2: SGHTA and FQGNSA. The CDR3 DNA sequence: TGTGCCAGCAGCCCTGCGGGTGGGGCCAACGTCCTGACTTTC. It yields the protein CASSPAGGANVLTF. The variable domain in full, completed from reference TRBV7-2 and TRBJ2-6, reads GAGVSQSPSNKVTEKGKDVELRCDPISGHTALYWYRQSLGQGLEFLIYFQGNSAPDKSGLPSDRFSAERTGGSVSTLTIQRTQQEDSAVYLCASSPAGGANVLTFGAGSRLTVL.

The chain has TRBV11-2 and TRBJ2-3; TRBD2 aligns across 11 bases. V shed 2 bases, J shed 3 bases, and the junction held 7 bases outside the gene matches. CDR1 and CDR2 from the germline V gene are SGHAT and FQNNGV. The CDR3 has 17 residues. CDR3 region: CASSLTSGSFGTDTQYF. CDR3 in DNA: TGTGCCAGCAGCTTAACTAGCGGGAGCTTTGGGACAGATACGCAGTATTTT.

The CDR3 sequence: CASSISLLTSGRPETQYF. In nucleotides, the CDR3 is TGTGCCAGTAGTATTTCCCTCCTGACTAGCGGCCGGCCAGAGACCCAGTACTTC. V gene TRBV19 combines with J gene TRBJ2-5; 9 nucleotides line up with TRBD2. The germline V gene encodes CDR1 LNHDA and CDR2 SQIVND (reference sequence). J gave up 4 bases and V 3 bases, and 15 bases lay outside the gene matches. The CDR3 is 18 residues long.

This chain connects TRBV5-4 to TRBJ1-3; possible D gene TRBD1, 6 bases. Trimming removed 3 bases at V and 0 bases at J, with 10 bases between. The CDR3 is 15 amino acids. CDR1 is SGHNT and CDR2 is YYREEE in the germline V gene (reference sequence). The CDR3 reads CASSSKGGSGNTIYF. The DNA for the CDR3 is TGTGCCAGCAGCTCCAAAGGGGGCTCTGGAAACACCATATATTTT.

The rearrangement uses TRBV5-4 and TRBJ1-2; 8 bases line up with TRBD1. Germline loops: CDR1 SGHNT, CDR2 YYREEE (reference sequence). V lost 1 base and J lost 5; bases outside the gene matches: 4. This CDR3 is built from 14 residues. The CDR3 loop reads CASSLRQGSYGYTF. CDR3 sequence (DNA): TGTGCCAGCAGCTTGCGACAGGGGAGTTATGGCTACACCTTC.

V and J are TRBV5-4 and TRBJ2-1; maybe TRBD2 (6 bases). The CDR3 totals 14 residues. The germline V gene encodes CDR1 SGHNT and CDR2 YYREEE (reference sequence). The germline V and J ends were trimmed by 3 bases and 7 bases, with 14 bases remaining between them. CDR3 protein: CASSSPWGENEQFF. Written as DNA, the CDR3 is TGTGCCAGCAGCTCCCCATGGGGGGAAAATGAGCAGTTCTTC.

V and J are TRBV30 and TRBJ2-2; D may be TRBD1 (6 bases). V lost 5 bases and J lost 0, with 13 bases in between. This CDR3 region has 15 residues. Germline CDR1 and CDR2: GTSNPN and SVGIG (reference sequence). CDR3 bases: TGTGCCTGGGACTCCGGGACAACGAACACCGGGGAGCTGTTTTTT. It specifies CAWDSGTTNTGELFF.

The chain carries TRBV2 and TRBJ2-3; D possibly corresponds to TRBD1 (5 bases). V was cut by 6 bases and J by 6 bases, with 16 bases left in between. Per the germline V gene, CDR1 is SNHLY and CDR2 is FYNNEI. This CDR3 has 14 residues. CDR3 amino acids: CASRLLGAADTQYF. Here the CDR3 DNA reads TGTGCCAGCAGGCTATTAGGGGCAGCGGATACGCAGTATTTT.

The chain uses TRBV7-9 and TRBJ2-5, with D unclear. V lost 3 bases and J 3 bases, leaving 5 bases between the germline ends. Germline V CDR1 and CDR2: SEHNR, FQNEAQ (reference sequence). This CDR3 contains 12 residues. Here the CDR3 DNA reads TGTGCCAGCAGCTTGGCAGAAGAGACCCAGTACTTC. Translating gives CASSLAEETQYF. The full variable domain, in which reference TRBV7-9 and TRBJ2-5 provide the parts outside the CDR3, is DTGVSQNPRHKITKRGQNVTFRCDPISEHNRLYWYRQTLGQGPEFLTYFQNEAQLEKSRLLSDRFSAERPKGSFSTLEIQRTEQGDSAMYLCASSLAEETQYFGPGTRLLVL.

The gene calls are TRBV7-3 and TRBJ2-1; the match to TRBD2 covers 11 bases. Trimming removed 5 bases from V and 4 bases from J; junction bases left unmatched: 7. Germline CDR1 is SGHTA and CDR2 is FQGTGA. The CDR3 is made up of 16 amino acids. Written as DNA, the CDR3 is TGTGCCAGCAGCCCGGTAGCGGGAGGGCCTTACAATGAGCAGTTCTTC. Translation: CASSPVAGGPYNEQFF.

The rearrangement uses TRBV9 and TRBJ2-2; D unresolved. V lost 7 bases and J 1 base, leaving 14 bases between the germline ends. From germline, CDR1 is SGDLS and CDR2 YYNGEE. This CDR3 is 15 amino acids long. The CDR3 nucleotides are TGTGCCAGCGGCTTCCGAACCCAGAACACCGGGGAGCTGTTTTTT. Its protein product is CASGFRTQNTGELFF.

The CDR3 sequence is CASSPDGGVETQYF. The DNA of the CDR3 is TGTGCCAGCAGCCCCGACGGGGGGGTGGAGACCCAGTACTTC. The gene calls are TRBV7-3 and TRBJ2-5; 8 nucleotides agree with TRBD2. The CDR3 runs 14 residues. CDR1 is SGHTA and CDR2 is FQGTGA in the germline V gene. Trimming took 5 bases from V and 5 from J; bases not matched to a gene: 7.

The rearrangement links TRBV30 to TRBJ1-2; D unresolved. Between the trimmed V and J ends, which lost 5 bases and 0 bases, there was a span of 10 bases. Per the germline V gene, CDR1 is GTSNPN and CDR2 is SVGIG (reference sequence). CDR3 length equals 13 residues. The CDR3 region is CAWARWANYGYTF. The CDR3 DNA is TGTGCCTGGGCCAGGTGGGCTAACTATGGCTACACCTTC. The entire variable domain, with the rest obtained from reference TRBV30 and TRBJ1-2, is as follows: SQTIHQWPATLVQPVGSPLSLECTVEGTSNPNLYWYRQAAGRGLQLLFYSVGIGQISSEVPQNLSASRPQDRQFILSSKKLLLSDSGFYLCAWARWANYGYTFGSGTRLTVV.